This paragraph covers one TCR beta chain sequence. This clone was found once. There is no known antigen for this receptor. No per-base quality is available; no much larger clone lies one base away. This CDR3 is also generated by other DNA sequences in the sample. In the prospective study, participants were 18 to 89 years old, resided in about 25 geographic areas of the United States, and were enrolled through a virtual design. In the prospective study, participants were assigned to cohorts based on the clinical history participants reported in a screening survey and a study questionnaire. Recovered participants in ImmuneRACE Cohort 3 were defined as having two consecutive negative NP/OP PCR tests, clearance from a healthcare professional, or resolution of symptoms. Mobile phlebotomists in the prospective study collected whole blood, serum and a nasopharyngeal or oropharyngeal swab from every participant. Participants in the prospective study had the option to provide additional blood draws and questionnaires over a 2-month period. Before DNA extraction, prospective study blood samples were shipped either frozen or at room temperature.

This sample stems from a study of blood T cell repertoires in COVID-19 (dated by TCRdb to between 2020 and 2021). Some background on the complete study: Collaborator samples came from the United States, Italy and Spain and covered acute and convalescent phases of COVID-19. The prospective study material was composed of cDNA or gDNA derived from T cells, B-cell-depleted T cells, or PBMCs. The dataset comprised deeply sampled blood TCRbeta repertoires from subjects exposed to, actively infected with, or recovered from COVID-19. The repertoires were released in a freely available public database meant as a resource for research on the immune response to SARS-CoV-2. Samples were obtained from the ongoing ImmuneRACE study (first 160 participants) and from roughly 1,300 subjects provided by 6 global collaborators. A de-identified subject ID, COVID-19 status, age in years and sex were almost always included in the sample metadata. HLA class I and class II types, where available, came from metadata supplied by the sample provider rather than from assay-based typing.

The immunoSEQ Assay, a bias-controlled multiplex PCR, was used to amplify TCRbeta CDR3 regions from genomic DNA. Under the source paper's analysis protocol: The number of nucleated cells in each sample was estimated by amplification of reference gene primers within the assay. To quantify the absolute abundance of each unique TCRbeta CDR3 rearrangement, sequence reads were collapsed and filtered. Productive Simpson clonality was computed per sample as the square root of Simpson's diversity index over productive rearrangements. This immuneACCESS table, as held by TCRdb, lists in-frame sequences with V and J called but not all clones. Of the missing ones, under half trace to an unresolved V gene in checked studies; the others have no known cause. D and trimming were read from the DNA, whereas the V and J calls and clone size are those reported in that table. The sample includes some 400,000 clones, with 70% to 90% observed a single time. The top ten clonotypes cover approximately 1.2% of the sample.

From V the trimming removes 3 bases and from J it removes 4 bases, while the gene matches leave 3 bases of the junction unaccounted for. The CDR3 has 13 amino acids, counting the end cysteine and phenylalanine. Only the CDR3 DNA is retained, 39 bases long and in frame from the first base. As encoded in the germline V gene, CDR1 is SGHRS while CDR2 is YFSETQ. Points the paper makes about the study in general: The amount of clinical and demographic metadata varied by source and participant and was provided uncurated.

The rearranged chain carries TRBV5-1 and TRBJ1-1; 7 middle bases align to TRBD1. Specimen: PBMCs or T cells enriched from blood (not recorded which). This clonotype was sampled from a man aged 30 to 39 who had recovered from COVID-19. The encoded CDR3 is CASSSQGGTEAFF. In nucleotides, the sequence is TGCGCCAGCAGCTCTCAGGGGGGCACTGAAGCTTTCTTT.